This record looks at one T cell receptor (beta chain) sequence and its context. The use of a sample-barcoded 5' primer and a J-beta primer mix characterized a second PCR of about 7 to 12 cycles. The study obtained at least 2.5 million CDR3-containing paired-end reads from every sample. TCRdb passed the 5' RACE reads through MiXCR, listing each CDR3 protein once. The sample carries under 1,100,000 distinct CDR3 sequences, approximately 25% recorded once. The data stem from a study of blood T cells in healthy people across ages. Ranging in age from about 6 to 90, the donors were healthy Caucasian individuals from Russia. V was clipped by 1 base and J by 2 bases, with 8 bases between them. Germline CDR1 and CDR2: SGHTA and FQGNSA. CDR3 length: 14 residues. The sample was also linked to a second study, of T cells of mothers and their children.

This chain uses TRBV7-2 with TRBJ1-1; no reliable D call. Material: blood. The clonotype was recovered from a girl aged 2-10 years in good health. The CDR3 sequence is CASSLGVSNTEAFF. DNA for the CDR3: TGTGCCAGCAGCTTAGGCGTCAGTAACACTGAAGCTTTCTTT.